The next 13 T cell receptor beta chains were all read from a single sample in a study of shared clonotypes between healthy human individuals (dated by TCRdb to the early 2020s). Library prep was done by the immunoSEQ multiplex PCR assay. Entries here come from immuneACCESS through TCRdb and include only in-frame sequences with V and J called. Some clones fail to appear in such tables; in the studies checked, an unresolved V gene covers under half of the shortfall, and the cause of the remainder is unknown. The sample table shows about a million clones, and 70% to 85% are seen once. In total, the top ten clones hold 0.89% of the sample. The sequenced sample consisted of memory CD4+ T cells from PBMCs. The cell subset or site label, as the study defines it: CD45RA-negative fraction. Receptor source: a man younger than 35 in good health. Some clones in this sample may be carry-over from other donors' samples.

This clone was found once. V and J are TRBV10-3 and TRBJ2-7; 7 bases align to TRBD2. CDR3 length equals 14 residues. Germline CDR1 reads ENHRY; CDR2 reads SYGVKD. The junction had 12 bases not matched to a gene; V was cut back by 10 bases and J by 3 bases. CDR3 nucleotides: TGTGCCACAGGCGGGGCTAGCGGATACTACGAGCAGTACTTC. Amino acid sequence: CATGGASGYYEQYF.

V usage is TRBV5-1 and J usage is TRBJ2-1, with D uncertain. The V gene lost 4 bases and the J gene lost 9 bases, with 14 bases spanning the gap. Germline V gene data show CDR1 as SGHRS and CDR2 as YFSETQ. This CDR3 comprises 13 residues. CDR3 bases: TGCGCCAGCAGCCCCGACGCATCCAGTGAGCAGTTCTTC. It specifies CASSPDASSEQFF.

V and J are TRBV6-6 and TRBJ2-7, with 8 bases matching TRBD2. The germline CDR1 and CDR2 sequences are MNHNY and SVGAGI (reference sequence). The trim removed 4 bases at V and 0 bases at J, leaving 2 bases unmatched. The CDR3 runs 14 residues. The CDR3 bases are TGTGCCAGCAGTTTAACTAGCGGCTCCTACGAGCAGTACTTC. Translating it yields CASSLTSGSYEQYF.

The J gene is TRBJ2-7, the V gene TRBV30, with TRBD2 matching 12 bases. The CDR3 is made up of 13 amino acids. Losses at the gene ends were 7 bases for V and 3 bases for J; bases not matched to a gene: 4. Germline loops: CDR1 GTSNPN, CDR2 SVGIG (reference sequence). The CDR3 loop reads CALRLAGDYEQYF. CDR3 DNA: TGTGCCTTAAGACTAGCGGGAGACTACGAGCAGTACTTC.

This clone has a handful of counts. The rearrangement links TRBV6-1 to TRBJ1-6; D possibly corresponds to TRBD1 (5 bases). The CDR3 runs to 13 residues. Trimming stripped 2 bases from V and 11 bases from J, with 10 bases between. Germline V gene data show CDR1 as MNHNS and CDR2 as SASEGT. The CDR3 here is CASSENGGPPLHF. CDR3 in DNA: TGTGCCAGCAGTGAAAATGGGGGACCACCCCTCCACTTT.

In this sample, this clone turned up many times. The same CDR3 can be traced to other DNA sequences in this sample. The rearrangement uses TRBV5-6 and TRBJ2-5, with unresolved D. V lost 0 bases and J 2 bases, leaving 14 bases between the germline ends. Per germline, CDR1 SGHDT and CDR2 YYEEEE. The CDR3 runs 16 residues. The CDR3 loop is CASSLDLSKGQETQYF. CDR3 DNA sequence: TGTGCCAGCAGCTTGGACCTCAGTAAGGGACAAGAGACCCAGTACTTC.

The chain couples TRBV19 to TRBJ1-2; D perhaps matches TRBD1 (6 bases). The CDR3 extends over 14 amino acids. Trimming removed 7 bases at V and 4 bases at J, with 16 bases between. The germline V gene encodes CDR1 LNHDA and CDR2 SQIVND (reference sequence). This CDR3 reads CASIRTVLGYGYTF. In nucleotides, the CDR3 is TGTGCCAGTATACGGACAGTGCTCGGCTATGGCTACACCTTC.

The chain recombines TRBV7-2 with TRBJ2-1; 7 bases line up with TRBD1. The CDR3 loop spans 14 amino acids. Germline V gives CDR1 SGHTA, CDR2 FQGNSA. Trimming cost V 5 bases and J 9 bases; bases outside gene matches: 10. The CDR3 protein is CASSHLDRVGEQFF. The CDR3, as DNA: TGTGCCAGCAGCCACCTCGACAGGGTGGGTGAGCAGTTCTTC.

The gene calls are TRBV25-1 and TRBJ2-1; 8 nucleotides match TRBD2. V trimming: 3 bases; J trimming: 5 bases; junction bases outside the gene matches: 15. Germline assignment: CDR1 MGHDK and CDR2 SYGVNS. This CDR3 is 18 amino acids long. For the CDR3, the DNA is TGTGCCAGCAGTGATAGAGGGGTCTCGACTAGCGCTGACAATGAGCAGTTCTTC. Residues: CASSDRGVSTSADNEQFF.

The chain joins TRBV7-3 to TRBJ2-3; perhaps TRBD1 as D (6 bases). The germline V gene encodes CDR1 SGHTA and CDR2 FQGTGA. V was pared by 5 bases and J by 10 bases, with 13 bases between. The CDR3 length is 12 residues. The DNA of the CDR3 is TGTGCCAGCAGCCCCCAGGGGTCTGCGCAGTATTTT. This encodes CASSPQGSAQYF.

This CDR3 is CASRPGSQVGEKLFF. The DNA of the CDR3 is TGCGCCAGCCGACCCGGGTCTCAGGTCGGTGAAAAACTGTTTTTT. This chain links TRBV5-1 with TRBJ1-4; D is uncertain. Germline values: CDR1 SGHRS, CDR2 YFSETQ. V was trimmed by 7 bases and J by 7 bases, leaving 20 bases between them. This CDR3 region has 15 residues.

The chain has TRBV6-5 and TRBJ1-3; TRBD1 matches 8 bases. Germline values: CDR1 MNHEY, CDR2 SVGAGI. Trimming took 6 bases from V and 3 from J; bases not matched to a gene: 1. The CDR3 has 13 amino acids. The CDR3 protein is CASRTGGGNTIYF. The CDR3 DNA sequence: TGTGCCAGCAGAACAGGGGGTGGAAACACCATATATTTT.

The genes are TRBV5-1 and TRBJ2-5; D gene uncertain. CDR1 and CDR2 from the germline V gene are SGHRS and YFSETQ. V was clipped by 1 base and J by 5 bases, with 18 bases between them. The CDR3 contains 16 residues. In DNA form, the CDR3 reads TGCGCCAGCAGCTTGCGATCGCCCGCGTGGGGTGAGACCCAGTACTTC. Protein: CASSLRSPAWGETQYF.